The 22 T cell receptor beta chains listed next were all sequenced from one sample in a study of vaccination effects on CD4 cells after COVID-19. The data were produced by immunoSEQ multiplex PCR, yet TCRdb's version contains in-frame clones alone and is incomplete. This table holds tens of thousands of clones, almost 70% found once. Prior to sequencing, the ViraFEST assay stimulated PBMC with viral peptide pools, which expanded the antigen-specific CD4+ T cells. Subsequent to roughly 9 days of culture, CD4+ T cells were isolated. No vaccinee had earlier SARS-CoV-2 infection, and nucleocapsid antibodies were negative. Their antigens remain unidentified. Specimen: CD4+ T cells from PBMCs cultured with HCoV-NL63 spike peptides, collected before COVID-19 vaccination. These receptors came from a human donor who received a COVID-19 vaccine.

DNA for the CDR3: TGTGCCAGTAGTTTCGACAGGGGAGGCGAGCAGTACTTC. This codes for CASSFDRGGEQYF. This sequence joins TRBV19 and TRBJ2-7; 8 bases map to TRBD1. Germline CDR1 and CDR2: LNHDA and SQIVND (reference sequence). The CDR3 is made up of 13 amino acids. The V segment lost 5 bases and the J segment 6 bases; nucleotides outside the gene matches: 6.

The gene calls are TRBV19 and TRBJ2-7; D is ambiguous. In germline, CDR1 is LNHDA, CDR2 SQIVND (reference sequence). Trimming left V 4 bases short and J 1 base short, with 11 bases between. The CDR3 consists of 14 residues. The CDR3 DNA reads TGTGCCAGTAGTACTCCTCACCGTTCCTACGAGCAGTACTTC. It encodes CASSTPHRSYEQYF.

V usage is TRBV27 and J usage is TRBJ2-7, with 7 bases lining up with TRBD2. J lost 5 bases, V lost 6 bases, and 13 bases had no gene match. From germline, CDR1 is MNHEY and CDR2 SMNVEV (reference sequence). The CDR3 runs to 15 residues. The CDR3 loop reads CASSSGAGVKNEQYF. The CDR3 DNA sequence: TGTGCCAGCAGCTCCGGTGCGGGAGTAAAGAACGAGCAGTACTTC.

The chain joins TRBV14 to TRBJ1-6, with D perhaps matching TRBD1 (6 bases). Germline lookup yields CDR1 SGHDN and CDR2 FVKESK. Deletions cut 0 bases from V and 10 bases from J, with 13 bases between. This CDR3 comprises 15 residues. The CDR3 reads CASSQDGGRVSPLHF. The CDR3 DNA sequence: TGTGCCAGCAGCCAAGACGGGGGGCGCGTCTCACCCCTCCACTTT.

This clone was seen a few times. CDR3 sequence (DNA): TGTGCCAGCAGACACGATGGGGTCAATGAGCAGTTCTTC. Protein product: CASRHDGVNEQFF. V usage is TRBV2 and J usage is TRBJ2-1; the D is unclear. Trimming left V 6 bases short and J 6 bases short, with 12 bases between. The germline CDR1 and CDR2 sequences are SNHLY and FYNNEI. This CDR3 region has 13 residues.

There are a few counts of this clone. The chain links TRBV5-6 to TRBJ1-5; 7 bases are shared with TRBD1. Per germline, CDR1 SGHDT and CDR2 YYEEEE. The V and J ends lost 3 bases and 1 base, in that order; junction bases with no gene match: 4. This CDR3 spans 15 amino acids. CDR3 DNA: TGTGCCAGCAGCTGGGGGGGACAGAGCAATCAGCCCCAGCATTTT. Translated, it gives CASSWGGQSNQPQHF.

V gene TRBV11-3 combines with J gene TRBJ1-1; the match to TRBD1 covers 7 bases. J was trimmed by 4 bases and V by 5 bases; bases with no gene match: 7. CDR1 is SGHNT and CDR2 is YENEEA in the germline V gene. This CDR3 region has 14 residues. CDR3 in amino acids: CASSVQGVGTEAFF. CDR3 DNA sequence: TGTGCCAGCAGCGTCCAGGGGGTCGGCACTGAAGCTTTCTTT.

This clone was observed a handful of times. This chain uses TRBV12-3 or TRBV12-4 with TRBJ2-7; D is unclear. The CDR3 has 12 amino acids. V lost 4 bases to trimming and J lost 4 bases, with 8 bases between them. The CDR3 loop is CASSSSIYEQYF. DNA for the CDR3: TGTGCCAGCAGTTCGTCAATTTACGAGCAGTACTTC.

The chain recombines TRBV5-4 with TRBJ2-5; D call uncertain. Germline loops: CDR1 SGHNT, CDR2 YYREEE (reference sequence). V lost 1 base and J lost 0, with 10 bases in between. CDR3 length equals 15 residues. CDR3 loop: CASSLPPAHQETQYF. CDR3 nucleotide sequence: TGTGCCAGCAGCTTGCCGCCAGCCCACCAAGAGACCCAGTACTTC.

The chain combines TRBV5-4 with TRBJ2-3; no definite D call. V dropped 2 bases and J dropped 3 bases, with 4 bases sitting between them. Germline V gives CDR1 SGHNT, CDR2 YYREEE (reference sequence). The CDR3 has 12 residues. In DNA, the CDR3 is TGTGCCAGCAGCTTCAATACAGATACGCAGTATTTT. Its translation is CASSFNTDTQYF.

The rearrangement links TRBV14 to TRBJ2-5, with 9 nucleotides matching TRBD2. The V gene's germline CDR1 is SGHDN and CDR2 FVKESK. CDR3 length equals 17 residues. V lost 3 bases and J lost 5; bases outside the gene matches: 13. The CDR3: CASSQFPGLAGSETQYF. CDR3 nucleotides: TGTGCCAGCAGCCAGTTCCCGGGACTAGCTGGATCCGAGACCCAGTACTTC.

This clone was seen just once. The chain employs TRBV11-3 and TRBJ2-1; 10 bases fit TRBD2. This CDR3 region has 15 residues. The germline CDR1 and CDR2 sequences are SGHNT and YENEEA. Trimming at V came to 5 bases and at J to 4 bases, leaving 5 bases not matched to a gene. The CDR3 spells CASSRSSGRYNEQFF. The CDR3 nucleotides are TGTGCCAGCAGCCGATCTAGCGGGAGATACAATGAGCAGTTCTTC.

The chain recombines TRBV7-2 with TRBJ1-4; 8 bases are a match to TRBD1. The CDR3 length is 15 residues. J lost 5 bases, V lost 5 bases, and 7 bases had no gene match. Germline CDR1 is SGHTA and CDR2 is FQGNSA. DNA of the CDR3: TGTGCCAGCAGCCCTACGACAGGGGTAAATGAAAAACTGTTTTTT. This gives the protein CASSPTTGVNEKLFF. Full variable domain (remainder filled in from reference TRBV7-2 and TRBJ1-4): GAGVSQSPSNKVTEKGKDVELRCDPISGHTALYWYRQSLGQGLEFLIYFQGNSAPDKSGLPSDRFSAERTGGSVSTLTIQRTQQEDSAVYLCASSPTTGVNEKLFFGSGTQLSVL.

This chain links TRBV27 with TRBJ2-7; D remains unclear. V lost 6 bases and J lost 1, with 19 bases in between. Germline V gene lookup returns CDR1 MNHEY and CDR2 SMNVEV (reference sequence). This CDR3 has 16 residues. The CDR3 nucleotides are TGTGCCAGCAGGACCGGATACCATTATAATTCCTACGAGCAGTACTTC. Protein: CASRTGYHYNSYEQYF.

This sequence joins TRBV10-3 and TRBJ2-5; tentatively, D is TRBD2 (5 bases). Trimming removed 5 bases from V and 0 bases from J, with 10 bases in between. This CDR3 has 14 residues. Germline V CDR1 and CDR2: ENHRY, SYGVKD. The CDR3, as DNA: TGTGCCATCAGTTCCGGACTGAACCAAGAGACCCAGTACTTC. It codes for CAISSGLNQETQYF.

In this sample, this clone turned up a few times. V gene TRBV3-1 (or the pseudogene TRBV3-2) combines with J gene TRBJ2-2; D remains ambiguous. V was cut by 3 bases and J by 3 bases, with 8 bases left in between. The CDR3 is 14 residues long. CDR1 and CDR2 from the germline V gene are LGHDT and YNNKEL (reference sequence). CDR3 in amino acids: CASSQPTHTGELFF. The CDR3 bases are TGTGCCAGCAGCCAGCCGACTCACACCGGGGAGCTGTTTTTT.

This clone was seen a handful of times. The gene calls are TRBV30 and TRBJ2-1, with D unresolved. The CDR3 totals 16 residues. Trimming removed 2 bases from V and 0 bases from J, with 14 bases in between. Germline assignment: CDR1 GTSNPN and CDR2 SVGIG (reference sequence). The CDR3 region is CAWSRRARSSYNEQFF. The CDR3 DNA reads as TGTGCCTGGAGTCGACGAGCGCGGAGCTCCTACAATGAGCAGTTCTTC.

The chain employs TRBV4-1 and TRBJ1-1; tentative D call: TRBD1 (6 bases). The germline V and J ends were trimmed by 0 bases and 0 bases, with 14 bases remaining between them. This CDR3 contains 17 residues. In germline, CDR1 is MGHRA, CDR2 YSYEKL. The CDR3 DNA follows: TGCGCCAGCAGCCAAGATCGGGGGGCTAGGATGAACACTGAAGCTTTCTTT. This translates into CASSQDRGARMNTEAFF.

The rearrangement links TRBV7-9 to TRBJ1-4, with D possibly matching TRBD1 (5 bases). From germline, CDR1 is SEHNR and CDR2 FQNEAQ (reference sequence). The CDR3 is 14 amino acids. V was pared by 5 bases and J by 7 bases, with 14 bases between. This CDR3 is CASSPLGVREKLFF. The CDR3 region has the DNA TGTGCCAGCAGCCCTTTAGGGGTACGTGAAAAACTGTTTTTT.

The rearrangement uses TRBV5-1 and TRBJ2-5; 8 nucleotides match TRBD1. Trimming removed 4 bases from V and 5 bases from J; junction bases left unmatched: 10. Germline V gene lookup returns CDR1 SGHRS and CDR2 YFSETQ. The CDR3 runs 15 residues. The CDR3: CASSPLRGRGETQYF. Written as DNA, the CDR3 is TGCGCCAGCAGCCCCCTCAGGGGGCGAGGTGAGACCCAGTACTTC.

CDR3 sequence: CASSFDRGQPQHF. CDR3 sequence (DNA): TGCGCCAGCAGCTTCGACAGGGGCCAGCCCCAGCATTTT. The J gene is TRBJ1-5, the V gene TRBV4-1, with TRBD1 matching over 8 bases. J gave up 7 bases and V 5 bases, and 4 bases lay outside the gene matches. The CDR3 sequence is 13 residues long. Germline CDR1 is MGHRA and CDR2 is YSYEKL.

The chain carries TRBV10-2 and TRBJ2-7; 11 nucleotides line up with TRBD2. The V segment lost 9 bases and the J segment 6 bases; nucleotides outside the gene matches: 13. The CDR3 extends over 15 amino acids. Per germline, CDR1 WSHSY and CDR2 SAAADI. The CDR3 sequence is CASATSGGSGGEQYF. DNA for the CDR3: TGCGCCAGTGCAACTAGCGGGGGATCCGGCGGCGAGCAGTACTTC.